The next 9 T cell receptor beta chains were all read from a single sample in a study of glioma-infiltrating T cells. The iRepertoire nested amplicon-rescue multiplex PCR amplified TCR alpha and beta CDR3s from RNA. MiXCR, run by TCRdb on the multiplex PCR reads, gives a single entry per CDR3 protein. The sample includes about 93,000 distinct CDR3 sequences, roughly 39% of them seen just once. Sequenced: glioma tissue, nonneoplastic brain tissue, or PBMCs (not recorded which). These receptors were obtained from a human donor with low-grade glioma or glioblastoma, undergoing nonglioma brain surgery, or in good health (not recorded which).

This clonotype was detected many times. The genes are TRBV2 and TRBJ1-5, with no clear D. Germline V gene data show CDR1 as SNHLY and CDR2 as FYNNEI. V lost 0 bases and J 9 bases, leaving 21 bases between the germline ends. The CDR3 spans 17 residues. The chain's CDR3 is CASSEAPPMSSPWPQHF. The CDR3 nucleotides are TGTGCCAGCAGTGAAGCGCCCCCGATGAGCAGCCCATGGCCCCAGCATTTT.

This clonotype was seen many times. The rearrangement uses TRBV7-2 and TRBJ2-7, with D tentatively TRBD1 (6 bases). V was pared by 1 base and J by 2 bases, with 9 bases between. Germline loops: CDR1 SGHTA, CDR2 FQGNSA. This CDR3 spans 14 amino acids. CDR3 sequence: CASSLGRTAYEQYF. The DNA of the CDR3 is TGTGCCAGCAGCTTAGGGCGGACAGCCTACGAGCAGTACTTC. The full variable domain, in which reference TRBV7-2 and TRBJ2-7 provide the parts outside the CDR3, is GAGVSQSPSNKVTEKGKDVELRCDPISGHTALYWYRQSLGQGLEFLIYFQGNSAPDKSGLPSDRFSAERTGGSVSTLTIQRTQQEDSAVYLCASSLGRTAYEQYFGPGTRLTVT.

This clonotype was picked up many times. The chain employs TRBV12-3 or TRBV12-4 and TRBJ2-3; TRBD1 or TRBD2 may be the D gene (5 bases each). CDR3 length: 16 residues. V was trimmed by 3 bases and J by 4 bases, leaving 17 bases between them. The DNA of the CDR3 is TGTGCCAGCAGTTTCGGGGCGGCTAGCAGGGCAGATACGCAGTATTTT. It yields the protein CASSFGAASRADTQYF.

The rearrangement links TRBV4-2 to TRBJ2-7, with 7 bases lining up with TRBD2. The trim removed 5 bases at V and 0 bases at J, leaving 7 bases unmatched. The CDR3 consists of 15 residues. Per the germline V gene, CDR1 is LGHNA and CDR2 is YNFKEQ. The CDR3 region is CASSGTSDNSYEQYF. The DNA of the CDR3 is TGTGCCAGCAGCGGTACTAGCGATAACTCCTACGAGCAGTACTTC.

V and J are TRBV20-1 and TRBJ2-1, with TRBD2 matching 9 bases. Germline lookup yields CDR1 DFQATT and CDR2 SNEGSKA (reference sequence). With 0 bases clipped from V and 12 bases from J, the junction kept 12 bases outside the gene matches. The CDR3 has 15 amino acids. This CDR3 reads CSARDGGTSTDTQFF. DNA for the CDR3: TGCAGTGCTAGAGATGGAGGGACTAGCACAGATACGCAGTTCTTC.

This clonotype has a count of ten or more. The chain recombines TRBV15 with TRBJ1-6; D may be TRBD1 (5 bases). Per the germline V gene, CDR1 is LNHNV and CDR2 is YYDKDF (reference sequence). Between the trimmed V and J ends, which lost 3 bases and 5 bases, there was a span of 5 bases. The CDR3 runs 13 residues. The CDR3 region is CATSRTDNSPLHF. In DNA form, the CDR3 reads TGTGCCACCAGCAGGACAGATAATTCACCCCTCCACTTT.

Notes on this clonotype: Being one base from a much bigger clone, this may be a read error. This chain connects TRBV12-3 or TRBV12-4 to TRBJ2-7; 9 nucleotides agree with TRBD1. The CDR3 is 15 amino acids. V was clipped by 10 bases and J by 3 bases; unmatched bases: 13. CDR3 region: CAIRRTGTGYYEQYF. The CDR3 DNA reads as TGTGCCATCAGACGAACCGGGACAGGGTACTACGAGCAGTACTTC.

Remarks on this clonotype: This could be a read error, since a much larger clone is one nucleotide away. V is TRBV18 and J is TRBJ2-1; no clear D gene. CDR3 length equals 14 residues. The V and J ends lost 3 bases and 6 bases respectively, with 12 bases between them. Per germline, CDR1 KGHSH and CDR2 LQKENI. CDR3 sequence reads: CASSPQIGPNEQFF. CDR3 DNA: TGTGCCAGCTCACCTCAGATAGGCCCCAATGAGCAGTTCTTC.

This clonotype occurred many times. This chain uses TRBV20-1 with TRBJ2-7; D is uncertain. V was clipped by 0 bases and J by 2 bases, with 14 bases between them. Germline CDR1 reads DFQATT; CDR2 reads SNEGSKA (reference sequence). CDR3 length: 15 residues. In DNA form, the CDR3 reads TGCAGTGCTAGAGATCCGGTGCGCAGCCCCTACGAGCAGTACTTC. It codes for CSARDPVRSPYEQYF.